This T cell receptor (beta chain) stems from a study of blood T cell repertoires in COVID-19 (dated by TCRdb to about 2020). Regarding the complete study: Samples covering the acute and convalescent phases of COVID-19 were provided by collaborators in the United States, Italy and Spain. The prospective study material was composed of cDNA or gDNA derived from T cells, B-cell-depleted T cells, or PBMCs. The dataset comprised deeply sampled blood TCRbeta repertoires from subjects exposed to, actively infected with, or recovered from COVID-19. The repertoires were made available in a free public database intended to serve as a resource for research on the immune response to SARS-CoV-2. Samples were obtained from the ongoing ImmuneRACE study (first 160 participants) and from about 1,300 subjects provided by 6 global collaborators. The sample metadata nearly always contained a de-identified subject ID, COVID-19 status, age in years and sex. HLA class I and class II types, where available, came from metadata supplied by the sample provider rather than from assay-based typing. The research as a whole found: The quantity of clinical and demographic metadata differed by source and by participant and was supplied without curation.

CDR1 and CDR2 were assigned from the germline V gene as ENHRY and SYGVKD. For this chain, trimming is 11 bases at the V end and 8 bases at the J end, and the number of junction bases without a gene match is 10. From the cysteine up to the phenylalanine, the CDR3 has a length of 13 residues. The only DNA kept is the CDR3, 39 bases in frame from the first base. In the prospective study, participants were 18 to 89 years old, resided in about two dozen geographic areas of the United States, and were enrolled through a virtual design. Cohort assignment in the prospective study relied on participant-reported clinical history from a screening survey and a study questionnaire. Recovered participants in ImmuneRACE Cohort 3 were defined as having two consecutive negative NP/OP PCR tests, clearance from a healthcare professional, or resolution of symptoms. In the prospective study, mobile phlebotomists collected whole blood, serum and a nasopharyngeal or oropharyngeal swab from each participant. Over an approximately 2-month period, participants in the prospective study had the option of providing additional blood draws and questionnaires. Prospective study blood samples were shipped either frozen or at room temperature before DNA extraction.

TCRbeta CDR3 regions were amplified from genomic DNA by means of the immunoSEQ Assay, a bias-controlled multiplex PCR. The authors' pipeline ran thus. Nucleated cell counts per sample were estimated from amplification of reference gene primers within the assay. To quantify the absolute abundance of each unique TCRbeta CDR3 rearrangement, sequence reads were collapsed and filtered. Productive Simpson clonality was computed per sample as the square root of Simpson's diversity index over productive rearrangements. TCRdb's version of the immuneACCESS table is confined to in-frame rearrangements and falls short of the full clone set. An unresolved V gene accounts for under half of the shortfall where checked; the remainder is of unknown origin. That table furnishes V, J and clone size, whereas the DNA furnished D and trimming. In all, the sample holds some 350,000 clones, and 85% to 90% of those were seen once. 1% of the sample is taken by the ten largest.

Note on this clone: The antigen it recognizes is unknown. The sample holds no much larger clone one base away, and base qualities are not on file.

The sequenced material came from PBMCs or T cells enriched from blood (not recorded which). The source of this sequence is a man between 18 and 29 years old who had recovered from COVID-19. The chain joins TRBV10-3 to TRBJ1-2; a stretch of 11 junction bases matches TRBD1. The base sequence is TGTGCCGTGGGGACAGGGGGGAGAAGGGGCTACACCTTC. This is translated as CAVGTGGRRGYTF.